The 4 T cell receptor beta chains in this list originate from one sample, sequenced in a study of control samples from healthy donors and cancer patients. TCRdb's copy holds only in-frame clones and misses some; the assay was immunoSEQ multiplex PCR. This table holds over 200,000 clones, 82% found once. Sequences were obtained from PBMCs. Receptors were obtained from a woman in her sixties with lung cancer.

CDR3 nucleotides: TGTGCCAGCAGCTTAGCTAGCGGGGGCGCAGATACGCAGTATTTT. Translation: CASSLASGGADTQYF. J is TRBJ2-3 and V is TRBV7-9, with 9 nucleotides matching TRBD2. The CDR3 has 15 amino acids. The germline V gene encodes CDR1 SEHNR and CDR2 FQNEAQ (reference sequence). Trimming at V came to 0 bases and at J to 4 bases, leaving 2 bases not matched to a gene.

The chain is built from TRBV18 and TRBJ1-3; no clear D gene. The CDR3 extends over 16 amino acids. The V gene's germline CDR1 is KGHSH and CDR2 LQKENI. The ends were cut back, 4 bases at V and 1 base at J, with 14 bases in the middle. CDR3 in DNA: TGTGCCAGCTCACAGGGCCCAACGGCATCTGGAAACACCATATATTTT. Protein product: CASSQGPTASGNTIYF.

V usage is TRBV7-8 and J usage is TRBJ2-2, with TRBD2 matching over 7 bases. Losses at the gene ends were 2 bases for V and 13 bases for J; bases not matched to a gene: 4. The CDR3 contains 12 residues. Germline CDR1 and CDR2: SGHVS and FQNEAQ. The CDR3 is CASSLFGGTLFF. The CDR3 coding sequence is TGTGCCAGCAGCTTATTCGGGGGGACGCTGTTTTTT.

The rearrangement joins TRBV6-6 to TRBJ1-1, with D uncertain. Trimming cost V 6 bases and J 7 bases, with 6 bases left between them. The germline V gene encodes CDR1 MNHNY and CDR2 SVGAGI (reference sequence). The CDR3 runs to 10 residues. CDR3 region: CASREIEAFF. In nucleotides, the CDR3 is TGTGCCAGCAGGGAGATTGAAGCTTTCTTT.